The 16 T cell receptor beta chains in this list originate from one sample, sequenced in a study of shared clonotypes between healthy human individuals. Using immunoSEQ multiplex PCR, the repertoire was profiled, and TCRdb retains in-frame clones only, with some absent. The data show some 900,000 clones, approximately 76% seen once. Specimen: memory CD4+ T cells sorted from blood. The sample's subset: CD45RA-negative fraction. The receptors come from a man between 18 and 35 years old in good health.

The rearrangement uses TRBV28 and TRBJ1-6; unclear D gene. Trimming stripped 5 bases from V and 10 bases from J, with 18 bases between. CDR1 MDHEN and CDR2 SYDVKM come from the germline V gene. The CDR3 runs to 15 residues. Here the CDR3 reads CASSEPGGSGSPLHF. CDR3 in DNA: TGTGCCAGCAGTGAACCCGGAGGGTCAGGCTCACCCCTCCACTTT.

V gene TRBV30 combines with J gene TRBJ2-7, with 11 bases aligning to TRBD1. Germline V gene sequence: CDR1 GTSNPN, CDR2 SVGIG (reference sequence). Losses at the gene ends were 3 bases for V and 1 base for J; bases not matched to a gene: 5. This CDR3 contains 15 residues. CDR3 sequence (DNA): TGTGCCTGGAGCAGAGGGACAGGGGGGTCCTACGAGCAGTACTTC. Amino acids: CAWSRGTGGSYEQYF. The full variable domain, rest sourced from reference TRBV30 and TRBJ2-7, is SQTIHQWPATLVQPVGSPLSLECTVEGTSNPNLYWYRQAAGRGLQLLFYSVGIGQISSEVPQNLSASRPQDRQFILSSKKLLLSDSGFYLCAWSRGTGGSYEQYFGPGTRLTVT.

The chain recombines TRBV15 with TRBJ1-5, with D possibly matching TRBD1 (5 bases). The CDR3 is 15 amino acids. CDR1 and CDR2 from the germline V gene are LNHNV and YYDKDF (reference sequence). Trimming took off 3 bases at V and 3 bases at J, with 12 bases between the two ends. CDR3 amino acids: CATSSFDRDNQPQHF. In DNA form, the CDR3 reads TGTGCCACCAGCAGTTTTGACAGAGACAATCAGCCCCAGCATTTT.

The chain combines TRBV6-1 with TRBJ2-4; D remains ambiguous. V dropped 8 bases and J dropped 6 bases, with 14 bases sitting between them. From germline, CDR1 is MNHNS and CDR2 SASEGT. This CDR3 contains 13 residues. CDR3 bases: TGTGCCAGCGGAGAGACATGGGGAAACATTCAGTACTTC. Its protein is CASGETWGNIQYF.

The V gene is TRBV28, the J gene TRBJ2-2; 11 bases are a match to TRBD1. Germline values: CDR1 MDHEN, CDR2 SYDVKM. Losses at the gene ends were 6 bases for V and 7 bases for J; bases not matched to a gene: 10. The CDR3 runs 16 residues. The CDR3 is CASSVSRDRGNGELFF. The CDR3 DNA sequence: TGTGCCAGCAGCGTTTCCCGGGACAGGGGGAACGGGGAGCTGTTTTTT.

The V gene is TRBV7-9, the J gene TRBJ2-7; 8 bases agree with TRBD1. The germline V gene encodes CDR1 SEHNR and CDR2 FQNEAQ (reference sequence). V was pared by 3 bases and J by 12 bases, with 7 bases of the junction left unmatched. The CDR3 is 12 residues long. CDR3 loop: CASSLGDRWRYF. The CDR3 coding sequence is TGTGCCAGCAGCTTGGGGGACAGGTGGCGGTACTTC.

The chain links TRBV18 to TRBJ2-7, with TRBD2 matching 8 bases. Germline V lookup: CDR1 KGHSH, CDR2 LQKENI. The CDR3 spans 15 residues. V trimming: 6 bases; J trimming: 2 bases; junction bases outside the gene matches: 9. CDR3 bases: TGTGCCAGCTCCCCGGGAGGGGGGCTCCCCTACGAGCAGTACTTC. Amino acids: CASSPGGGLPYEQYF. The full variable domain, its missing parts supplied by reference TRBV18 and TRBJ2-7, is NAGVMQNPRHLVRRRGQEARLRCSPMKGHSHVYWYRQLPEEGLKFMVYLQKENIIDESGMPKERFSAEFPKEGPSILRIQQVVRGDSAAYFCASSPGGGLPYEQYFGPGTRLTVT.

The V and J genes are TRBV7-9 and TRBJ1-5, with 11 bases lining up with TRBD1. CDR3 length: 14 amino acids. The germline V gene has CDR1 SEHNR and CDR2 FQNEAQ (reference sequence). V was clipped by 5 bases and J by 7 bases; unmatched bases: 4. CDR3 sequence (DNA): TGTGCCAGCAGCCGGGGACAGGGGGACCAGCCCCAGCATTTT. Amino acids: CASSRGQGDQPQHF.

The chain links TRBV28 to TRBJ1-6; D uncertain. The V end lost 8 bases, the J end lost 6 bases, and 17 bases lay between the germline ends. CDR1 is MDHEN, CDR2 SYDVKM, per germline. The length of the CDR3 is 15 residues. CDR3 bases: TGTGCCAGCTTCTCTTCTCGGGTCTCTAATTCACCCCTCCACTTT. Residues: CASFSSRVSNSPLHF. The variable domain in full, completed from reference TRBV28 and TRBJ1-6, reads DVKVTQSSRYLVKRTGEKVFLECVQDMDHENMFWYRQDPGLGLRLIYFSYDVKMKEKGDIPEGYSVSREKKERFSLILESASTNQTSMYLCASFSSRVSNSPLHFGNGTRLTVT.

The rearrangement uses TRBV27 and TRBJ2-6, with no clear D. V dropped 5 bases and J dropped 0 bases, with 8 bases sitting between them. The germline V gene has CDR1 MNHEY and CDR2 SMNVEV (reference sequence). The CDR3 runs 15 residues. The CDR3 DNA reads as TGTGCCAGCAGTAAATTCCACTCTGGGGCCAACGTCCTGACTTTC. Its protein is CASSKFHSGANVLTF.

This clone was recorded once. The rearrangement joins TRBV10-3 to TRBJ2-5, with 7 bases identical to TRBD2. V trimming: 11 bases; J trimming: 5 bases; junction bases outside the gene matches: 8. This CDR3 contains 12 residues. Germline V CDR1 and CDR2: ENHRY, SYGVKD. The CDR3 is CASSTSAETQYF. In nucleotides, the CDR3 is TGTGCCTCCTCTACTAGCGCCGAGACCCAGTACTTC.

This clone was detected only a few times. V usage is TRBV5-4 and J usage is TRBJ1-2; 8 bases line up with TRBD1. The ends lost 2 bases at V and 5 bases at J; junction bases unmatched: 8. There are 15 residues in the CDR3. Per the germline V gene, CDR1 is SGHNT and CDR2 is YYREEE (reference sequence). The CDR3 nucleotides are TGTGCCAGCAGCTTTCAGGACAGGGAATTTTATGGCTACACCTTC. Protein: CASSFQDREFYGYTF.

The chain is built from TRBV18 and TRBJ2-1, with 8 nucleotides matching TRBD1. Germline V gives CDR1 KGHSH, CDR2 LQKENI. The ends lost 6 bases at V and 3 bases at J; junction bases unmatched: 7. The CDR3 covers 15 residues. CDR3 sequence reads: CASSPGQDIYNEQFF. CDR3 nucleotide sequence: TGTGCCAGCTCCCCGGGACAGGATATCTACAATGAGCAGTTCTTC.

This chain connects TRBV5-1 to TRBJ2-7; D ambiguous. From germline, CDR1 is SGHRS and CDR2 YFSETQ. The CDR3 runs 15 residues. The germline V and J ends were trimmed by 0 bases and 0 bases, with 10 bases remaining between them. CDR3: CASSLGQQDSYEQYF. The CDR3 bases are TGCGCCAGCAGCTTGGGCCAGCAGGACTCCTACGAGCAGTACTTC.

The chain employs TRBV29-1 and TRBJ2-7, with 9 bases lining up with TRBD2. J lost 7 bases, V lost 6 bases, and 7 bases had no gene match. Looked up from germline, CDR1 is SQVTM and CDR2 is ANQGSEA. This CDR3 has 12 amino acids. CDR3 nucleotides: TGCAGCGTCAAAGTGACTAGCGGAGAGCAGTACTTC. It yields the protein CSVKVTSGEQYF.

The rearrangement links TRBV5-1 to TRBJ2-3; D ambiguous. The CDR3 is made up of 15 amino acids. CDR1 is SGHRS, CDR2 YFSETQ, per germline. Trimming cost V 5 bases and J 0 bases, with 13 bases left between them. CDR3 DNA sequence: TGCGCCAGCAGTACAAGACCGCTTAGCACAGATACGCAGTATTTT. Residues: CASSTRPLSTDTQYF. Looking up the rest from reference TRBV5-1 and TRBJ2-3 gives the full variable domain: KAGVTQTPRYLIKTRGQQVTLSCSPISGHRSVSWYQQTPGQGLQFLFEYFSETQRNKGNFPGRFSGRQFSNSRSEMNVSTLELGDSALYLCASSTRPLSTDTQYFGPGTRLTVL.